This T cell receptor (beta chain) came from a study of memory B cells and T cells in multiple sclerosis. The study, taken as a whole, reports: Clone-set sizes differed between compartments, so shared clonotype counts needed normalization.

Germline CDR1 and CDR2: SQVTM and ANQGSEA. V lost 2 bases and J lost 4, with 5 bases in between. CDR3 length equals 11 residues. Separate sequencing covered autoproliferating (CFSE-dim) and non-proliferating (CFSE-high) T cells from stimulus-free culture. Cultures began with some 49 million CFSE-labeled PBMCs, unstimulated for more than 6 days, with replicate wells pooled. About this clone: As yet, its antigen is unknown.

The assay was immunoSEQ multiplex PCR, and TCRdb's table has in-frame clones only and misses some. The sample records 11,000 or so clones, about four fifths being singletons. The source is a human donor with multiple sclerosis. The sequencing input was PBMCs from blood kept in culture. The chain links TRBV29-1 to TRBJ1-2; D is unclear. CDR3 residues: CSVERVYGYTF. CDR3 DNA: TGCAGCGTTGAACGGGTCTATGGCTACACCTTC. Based on the CDR3 plus reference TRBV29-1 and TRBJ1-2, the full variable domain is SAVISQKPSRDICQRGTSLTIQCQVDSQVTMMFWYRQQPGQSLTLIATANQGSEATYESGFVIDKFPISRPNLTFSTLTVSNMSPEDSSIYLCSVERVYGYTFGSGTRLTVV.